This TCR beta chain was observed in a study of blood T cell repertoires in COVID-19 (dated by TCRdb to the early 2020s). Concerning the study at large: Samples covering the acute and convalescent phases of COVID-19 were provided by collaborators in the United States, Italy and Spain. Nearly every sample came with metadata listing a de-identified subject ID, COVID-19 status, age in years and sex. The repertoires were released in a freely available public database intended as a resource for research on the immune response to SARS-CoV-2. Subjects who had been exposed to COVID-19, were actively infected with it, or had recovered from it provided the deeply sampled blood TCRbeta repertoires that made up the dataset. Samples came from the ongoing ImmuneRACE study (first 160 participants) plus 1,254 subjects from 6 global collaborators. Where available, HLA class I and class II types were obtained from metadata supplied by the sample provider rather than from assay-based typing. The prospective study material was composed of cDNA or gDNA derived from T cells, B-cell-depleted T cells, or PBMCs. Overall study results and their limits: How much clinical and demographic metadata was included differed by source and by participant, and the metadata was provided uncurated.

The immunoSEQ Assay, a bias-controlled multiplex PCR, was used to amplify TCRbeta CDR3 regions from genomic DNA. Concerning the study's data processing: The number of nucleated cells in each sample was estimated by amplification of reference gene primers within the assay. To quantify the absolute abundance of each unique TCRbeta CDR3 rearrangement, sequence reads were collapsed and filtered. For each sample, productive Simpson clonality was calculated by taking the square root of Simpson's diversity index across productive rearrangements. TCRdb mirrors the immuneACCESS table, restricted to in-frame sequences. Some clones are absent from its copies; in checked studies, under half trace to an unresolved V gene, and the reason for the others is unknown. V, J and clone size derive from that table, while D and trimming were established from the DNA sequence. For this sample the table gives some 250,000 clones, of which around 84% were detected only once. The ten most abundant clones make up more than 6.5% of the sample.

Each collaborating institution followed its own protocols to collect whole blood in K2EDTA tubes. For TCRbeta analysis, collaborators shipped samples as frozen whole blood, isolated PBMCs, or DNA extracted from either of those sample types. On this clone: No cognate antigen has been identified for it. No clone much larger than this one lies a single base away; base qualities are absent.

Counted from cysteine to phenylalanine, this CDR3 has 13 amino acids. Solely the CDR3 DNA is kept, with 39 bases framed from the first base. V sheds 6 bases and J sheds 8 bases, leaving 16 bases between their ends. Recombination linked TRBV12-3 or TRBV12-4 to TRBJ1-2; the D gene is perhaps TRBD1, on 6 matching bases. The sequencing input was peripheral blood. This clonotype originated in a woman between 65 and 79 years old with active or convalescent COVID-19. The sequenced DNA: TGTGCCAGCAGGATACAGGGTGCGCAAGGCTACACCTTC. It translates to CASRIQGAQGYTF.